Following are 19 T cell receptor beta chains from one sample sequenced in a study of human T cells and chemical hapten exposure. TCRdb processed the RACE reads anew with MiXCR; each CDR3 protein has one entry. The sample carries around 130,000 distinct CDR3 sequences, around 8.2% recorded once. The time point: healthy volunteer bleed at 2 weeks. Researchers extracted total RNA from unfractionated whole blood. The specimen was whole blood. These receptor sequences come from a male donor in good health. Some clones in this sample may be carry-over from other donors' samples.

This clonotype came up a few times. The chain links TRBV19 to TRBJ1-5; 10 bases agree with TRBD1. Looked up from germline, CDR1 is LNHDA and CDR2 is SQIVND (reference sequence). This CDR3 contains 19 residues. The junction had 15 bases not matched to a gene; V was cut back by 3 bases and J by 4 bases. This CDR3 reads CASSIWIWSGTGENQPQHF. CDR3 bases: TGTGCCAGTAGTATTTGGATTTGGTCCGGGACAGGGGAAAATCAGCCCCAGCATTTT.

About this clonotype itself: With a much larger clone just one base away, this may be a read error. The chain recombines TRBV12-3 or TRBV12-4 with TRBJ2-3; 7 nucleotides align to TRBD2. The CDR3 is made up of 14 amino acids. CDR3 bases: TGTGCCAGCAGTTCTGGGGGGGTCACAGATTCGCAGTATTTT. This encodes CASSSGGVTDSQYF.

This clonotype was found a few times. The chain is built from TRBV5-1 and TRBJ2-3; 8 nucleotides line up with TRBD2. The CDR3 loop spans 17 amino acids. Germline V CDR1 and CDR2: SGHRS, YFSETQ. The ends lost 0 bases at V and 1 base at J; junction bases unmatched: 7. CDR3 DNA sequence: TGCGCCAGCAGCTTGGGTCAACTAGCGGAAGGCACAGATACGCAGTATTTT. Its translation: CASSLGQLAEGTDTQYF.

This clonotype has at least ten counts. The chain combines TRBV20-1 with TRBJ2-3; D not resolved. Deletions cut 5 bases from V and 3 bases from J, with 15 bases between. The CDR3 runs to 14 residues. Germline lookup yields CDR1 DFQATT and CDR2 SNEGSKA (reference sequence). The CDR3 loop reads CSAGVSTATDTQYF. CDR3 sequence (DNA): TGCAGTGCTGGGGTATCAACGGCGACAGATACGCAGTATTTT.

With respect to this clonotype: A read error is possible here, since a much larger clone lies one base away. The chain is built from TRBV27 and TRBJ2-1, with D perhaps TRBD2 (6 bases). Germline assignment: CDR1 MNHEY and CDR2 SMNVEV (reference sequence). This CDR3 contains 22 residues. The V end was cut by 4 bases, the J end by 2 bases, with 33 bases between. The CDR3 region is CASSWGGGESRSSTNAYNEQFF. CDR3 nucleotide sequence: TGTGCCAGCAGTTGGGGAGGAGGAGAAAGCAGGTCTTCGACTAACGCCTACAATGAGCAGTTCTTC.

The genes are TRBV27 and TRBJ2-5; D is unclear. The V end lost 1 base, the J end lost 0 bases, and 9 bases lay between the germline ends. CDR3 length: 15 residues. Per germline, CDR1 MNHEY and CDR2 SMNVEV (reference sequence). In nucleotides, the CDR3 is TGTGCCAGCAGTTTATATACCTCGTACCAAGAGACCCAGTACTTC. Its protein product is CASSLYTSYQETQYF.

This clonotype showed up many times. V usage is TRBV11-3 and J usage is TRBJ2-1, with TRBD2 matching over 11 bases. After removal of 2 bases from V and 3 bases from J, the junction contained 3 bases not matched to a gene. This CDR3 is 16 amino acids long. CDR1 SGHNT and CDR2 YENEEA come from the germline V gene. In nucleotides, the CDR3 is TGTGCCAGCAGCTTATTAGCGGGAGGGGGCTACAATGAGCAGTTCTTC. It codes for CASSLLAGGGYNEQFF.

This clonotype was observed a few times. The V gene is TRBV5-1, the J gene TRBJ2-1; 12 bases map to TRBD2. The V segment lost 2 bases and the J segment 7 bases; nucleotides outside the gene matches: 10. Germline V gene sequence: CDR1 SGHRS, CDR2 YFSETQ. The CDR3 spans 17 residues. DNA for the CDR3: TGCGCCAGCAGCTTAGGCCTAGCGGGAGGGTTCGGAAATGAGCAGTTCTTC. It translates to CASSLGLAGGFGNEQFF.

The chain carries TRBV30 and TRBJ2-3, with 11 bases aligning to TRBD2. CDR1 and CDR2 (germline): GTSNPN, SVGIG (reference sequence). J lost 5 bases, V lost 7 bases, and 8 bases had no gene match. The CDR3 spans 14 residues. The CDR3 protein is CAFPLAGVGDTQYF. The CDR3 DNA sequence: TGTGCCTTCCCACTAGCGGGAGTGGGAGATACGCAGTATTTT. The full variable domain, completed using reference TRBV30 and TRBJ2-3, is SQTIHQWPATLVQPVGSPLSLECTVEGTSNPNLYWYRQAAGRGLQLLFYSVGIGQISSEVPQNLSASRPQDRQFILSSKKLLLSDSGFYLCAFPLAGVGDTQYFGPGTRLTVL.

Only a few counts were recorded for this clonotype. The chain uses TRBV11-2 and TRBJ2-7, with TRBD2 identical over 8 bases. Trimming took 5 bases from V and 2 from J; bases not matched to a gene: 5. Germline V gene sequence: CDR1 SGHAT, CDR2 FQNNGV. The CDR3 length is 14 residues. This CDR3 is CASSQTSGAYEQYF. CDR3 in DNA: TGTGCCAGCAGCCAAACTAGCGGCGCCTACGAGCAGTACTTC.

This clonotype was recorded a few times. The chain joins TRBV6-1 to TRBJ2-7; D unclear. V was pared by 2 bases and J by 0 bases, with 5 bases between. The CDR3 loop spans 13 amino acids. CDR1 and CDR2 from the germline V gene are MNHNS and SASEGT. The CDR3 DNA reads as TGTGCCAGCAGTGAAAGCTCCTCCTACGAGCAGTACTTC. This translates into CASSESSSYEQYF.

The chain recombines TRBV7-6 with TRBJ2-5; maybe TRBD1 (6 bases). The length of the CDR3 is 14 residues. V was clipped by 4 bases and J by 2 bases, with 11 bases between them. Germline V gene sequence: CDR1 SGHVS, CDR2 FNYEAQ. For the CDR3, the DNA is TGTGCCAGCAGCTCAGACAGGCCTCAAGAGACCCAGTACTTC. Residues: CASSSDRPQETQYF. The whole variable domain, filled in from reference TRBV7-6 and TRBJ2-5, reads GAGVSQSPRYKVTKRGQDVALRCDPISGHVSLYWYRQALGQGPEFLTYFNYEAQQDKSGLPNDRFSAERPEGSISTLTIQRTEQRDSAMYRCASSSDRPQETQYFGPGTRLLVL.

About this clonotype: It may be a read error: a sequence one base away is much more abundant. DNA for the CDR3: TGCAGTGCTAGAGAGGGGACTGAAGCTTTCTTT. Amino acid sequence: CSAREGTEAFF. The rearrangement joins TRBV20-1 to TRBJ1-1, with D unclear. The germline CDR1 and CDR2 sequences are DFQATT and SNEGSKA (reference sequence). The V gene lost 0 bases and the J gene lost 5 bases, with 4 bases spanning the gap. CDR3 length: 11 amino acids.

In this sample, this clonotype turned up many times. This chain uses TRBV5-1 with TRBJ2-5; 9 bases map to TRBD1. In germline, CDR1 is SGHRS, CDR2 YFSETQ. J was trimmed by 4 bases and V by 1 base; bases with no gene match: 5. This CDR3 has 15 residues. CDR3 protein: CASSLSGTGTETQYF. CDR3 coding DNA: TGCGCCAGCAGCTTGTCCGGGACAGGGACAGAGACCCAGTACTTC.

This clonotype was recorded a few times. The chain recombines TRBV6-1 with TRBJ1-1; tentatively, D is TRBD1 (5 bases). V lost 3 bases and J 6 bases, leaving 14 bases between the germline ends. Germline V gives CDR1 MNHNS, CDR2 SASEGT. The CDR3 extends over 14 amino acids. The CDR3 sequence is CASSDWGVTPEAFF. CDR3 DNA sequence: TGTGCCAGCAGTGATTGGGGGGTCACTCCTGAAGCTTTCTTT.

This clonotype showed up many times. The chain has TRBV18 and TRBJ1-5; D is undetermined. This CDR3 has 12 residues. Trimming pared 2 bases from V and 5 bases from J, leaving 4 bases between. Germline lookup yields CDR1 KGHSH and CDR2 LQKENI. In nucleotides, the CDR3 is TGTGCCAGCTCACCAGGGGATCAGCCCCAGCATTTT. This translates into CASSPGDQPQHF.

This clonotype was observed a handful of times. The chain has TRBV29-1 and TRBJ2-7; TRBD1 aligns across 7 bases. The CDR3 loop spans 15 amino acids. V was pared by 5 bases and J by 5 bases, with 15 bases of the junction left unmatched. Germline CDR1 is SQVTM and CDR2 is ANQGSEA. CDR3 coding DNA: TGCAGCGTTACTACCGTCGACAGGGCGTTCAACGAGCAGTACTTC. Translating gives CSVTTVDRAFNEQYF.

This clonotype was detected only a few times. The CDR3 loop is CASSAGTAGQPQHF. The DNA of the CDR3 is TGTGCCAGCAGTGCCGGGACAGCGGGTCAGCCCCAGCATTTT. This chain joins TRBV6-1 and TRBJ1-5; 7 nucleotides align to TRBD1. CDR1 is MNHNS and CDR2 is SASEGT in the germline V gene. There are 14 residues in the CDR3. Unmatched junction bases numbered 6, after V lost 4 bases and J lost 6 bases.

In nucleotides, the CDR3 is TGTGCCAGCAGCCGCGGGGCGGGGCTGGGGGAGACCCAGTACTTC. Residues: CASSRGAGLGETQYF. The V and J genes are TRBV11-2 and TRBJ2-5; possibly TRBD2 for D (6 bases). Germline assignment: CDR1 SGHAT and CDR2 FQNNGV. The CDR3 consists of 15 residues. Trimming pared 5 bases from V and 5 bases from J, leaving 18 bases between.